The 13 T cell receptor beta chains presented below share a single source sample, sequenced in a study of T cell responses to AZD1222 COVID-19 vaccine. Sequencing was performed with immunoSEQ multiplex PCR; in TCRdb, only in-frame clones are kept and a portion is missing. The top ten hold 13% to 15% of the sample, which has about 120,000 clones, 92% seen once. The material was peripheral blood, obtained on day 0 of AZD1222 vaccination. The receptors stem from an adult in good health.

CDR3 in DNA: TGTGCCTGGAGTTCCCCACGTAAACTAGTCGCCTACAATGAGCAGTTCTTC. It encodes CAWSSPRKLVAYNEQFF. The rearrangement uses TRBV30 and TRBJ2-1, with D tentatively TRBD2 (5 bases). The CDR3 has 17 amino acids. Germline CDR1 and CDR2: GTSNPN and SVGIG (reference sequence). V was shortened by 2 bases and J by 2 bases, with 19 bases between the two germline ends.

V is TRBV4-3 and J is TRBJ2-7; D might be TRBD1 (6 bases). V was cut by 2 bases and J by 10 bases, with 18 bases left in between. The length of the CDR3 is 14 residues. Germline V gene sequence: CDR1 LGHNA, CDR2 YSLEER. CDR3 amino acids: CASSQSRRQVVQYF. The CDR3 DNA sequence: TGCGCCAGCAGCCAAAGCCGACGACAGGTTGTTCAGTACTTC.

This clone was seen more than once but under ten times. The chain is built from TRBV5-1 and TRBJ2-2; D not certain. V lost 0 bases and J lost 4, with 10 bases in between. CDR1 SGHRS and CDR2 YFSETQ come from the germline V gene. The CDR3 extends over 15 amino acids. Here the CDR3 reads CASSLAPQVTGELFF. The CDR3 DNA sequence: TGCGCCAGCAGCTTGGCACCACAAGTCACCGGGGAGCTGTTTTTT.

The V and J genes are TRBV27 and TRBJ2-1; 11 nucleotides align to TRBD1. Germline V lookup: CDR1 MNHEY, CDR2 SMNVEV (reference sequence). The CDR3 is 16 residues long. J lost 8 bases, V lost 0 bases, and 6 bases had no gene match. CDR3 coding DNA: TGTGCCAGCAGTTTATCAGGGACAGGGGGTTCCGATGAGCAGTTCTTC. Encoded protein: CASSLSGTGGSDEQFF.

The chain joins TRBV3-1 (or the pseudogene TRBV3-2) to TRBJ2-3; the match to TRBD2 covers 8 bases. Germline V gene sequence: CDR1 LGHDT, CDR2 YNNKEL (reference sequence). Trimming took 6 bases from V and 0 from J; bases not matched to a gene: 5. The length of the CDR3 is 15 residues. Here the CDR3 DNA reads TGTGCCAGCAGGGCGGGGGGCCTTAGCACAGATACGCAGTATTTT. It specifies CASRAGGLSTDTQYF.

J is TRBJ2-1 and V is TRBV2; TRBD2 matches at 11 bases. The CDR3 is 16 residues long. V lost 3 bases to trimming and J lost 8 bases; unmatched junction nucleotides: 9. Germline values: CDR1 SNHLY, CDR2 FYNNEI. The CDR3 DNA reads as TGTGCCAGCAGTGATATCCTAGCGGGGGGCCTTGATGAGCAGTTCTTC. Its protein is CASSDILAGGLDEQFF.

The genes are TRBV25-1 and TRBJ1-3, with D possibly being TRBD1 (5 bases). CDR3 size: 15 residues. Trimming cost V 1 base and J 2 bases, with 9 bases left between them. Germline CDR1 MGHDK, CDR2 SYGVNS. CDR3 coding DNA: TGTGCCAGCAGTGAATTGGGGGGAACTGGAAACACCATATATTTT. Translated, it gives CASSELGGTGNTIYF.

There are a few counts of this clone. The CDR3 DNA follows: TGCGCCAGCAGTGATTGGGGACTGGGCTACGAGCAGTACTTC. Translating it yields CASSDWGLGYEQYF. The chain uses TRBV10-1 and TRBJ2-7, with D possibly being TRBD2 (6 bases). V was pared by 3 bases and J by 3 bases, with 12 bases between. The CDR3 is 14 residues long. Germline loops: CDR1 WNHNN, CDR2 SYGVQD (reference sequence).

The chain has TRBV19 and TRBJ2-7; maybe TRBD2 (5 bases). The CDR3 sequence is 11 residues long. Germline V gene sequence: CDR1 LNHDA, CDR2 SQIVND (reference sequence). Trimming stripped 7 bases from V and 3 bases from J, with 7 bases between. The CDR3 nucleotides are TGTGCCAGTAACGGAGGCTACGAGCAGTACTTC. This encodes CASNGGYEQYF.

The V gene is TRBV9, the J gene TRBJ2-7; TRBD2 aligns across 13 bases. This CDR3 is 16 amino acids long. The germline gives CDR1 SGDLS, CDR2 YYNGEE. Trimming took 4 bases from V and 3 from J; bases not matched to a gene: 7. CDR3 sequence: CASSTWTSGSLYEQYF. The CDR3 coding sequence is TGTGCCAGCAGCACCTGGACTAGCGGGAGTCTCTACGAGCAGTACTTC.

V gene TRBV7-9 combines with J gene TRBJ1-4; D gene uncertain. Germline V gene lookup returns CDR1 SEHNR and CDR2 FQNEAQ (reference sequence). CDR3 length equals 13 residues. Trimming took off 1 base at V and 6 bases at J, with 6 bases between the two ends. This CDR3 reads CASSLGLDEKLFF. The DNA of the CDR3 is TGTGCCAGCAGCTTAGGTTTGGATGAAAAACTGTTTTTT. The variable domain in full, completed from reference TRBV7-9 and TRBJ1-4, reads DTGVSQNPRHKITKRGQNVTFRCDPISEHNRLYWYRQTLGQGPEFLTYFQNEAQLEKSRLLSDRFSAERPKGSFSTLEIQRTEQGDSAMYLCASSLGLDEKLFFGSGTQLSVL.

This chain connects TRBV7-6 to TRBJ1-2; D is unclear. The CDR3 runs to 13 residues. Germline V gives CDR1 SGHVS, CDR2 FNYEAQ. Trimming pared 4 bases from V and 1 base from J, leaving 7 bases between. The CDR3 region is CASSSGDNYGYTF. The CDR3 DNA reads TGTGCCAGCAGCTCTGGGGATAACTATGGCTACACCTTC.

This clone has just a few counts. V gene TRBV7-9 combines with J gene TRBJ2-1; TRBD1 aligns across 8 bases. Germline trimming cut 5 bases from V and 8 bases from J; bases unmatched to any gene: 11. This CDR3 is 15 amino acids long. Germline CDR1 and CDR2: SEHNR and FQNEAQ (reference sequence). The CDR3 sequence: CASSEAGTGVDEQFF. In DNA, the CDR3 is TGTGCCAGCAGCGAAGCCGGGACAGGTGTCGATGAGCAGTTCTTC.